The table lists the clone carrying this TCR beta chain with a few counts. Antigen specificity is unknown. In germline, CDR1 is WSHSY, CDR2 SAAADI. This CDR3 comprises 17 residues. Trimming cost V 4 bases and J 4 bases; bases outside gene matches: 9. These data originate in a study of identical twins. Study-wide results and limits: Invariant MAIT and iNKT cells could partly confound zero-insertion analyses.

A single record per CDR3 protein comes from TCRdb applying MiXCR to the 5' RACE reads. The sample includes 510,000 or so distinct CDR3 sequences, around 15% of them seen just once. These same data were also listed under a study on yellow fever vaccine responses in identical twins.

The J gene is TRBJ2-3, the V gene TRBV10-2; 12 nucleotides align to TRBD2. This clonotype was obtained from a woman under 30 in good health. Input material: CD4+ T cells sorted from blood. This CDR3 is CASSGLAGEPRPDTQYF. The CDR3 region has the DNA TGCGCCAGCAGTGGACTAGCGGGGGAGCCCAGGCCAGATACGCAGTATTTT.